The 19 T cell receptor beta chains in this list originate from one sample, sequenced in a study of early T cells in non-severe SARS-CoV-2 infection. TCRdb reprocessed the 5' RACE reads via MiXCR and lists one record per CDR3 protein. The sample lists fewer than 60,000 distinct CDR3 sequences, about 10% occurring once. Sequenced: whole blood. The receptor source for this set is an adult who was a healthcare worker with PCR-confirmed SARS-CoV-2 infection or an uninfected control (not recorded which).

CDR3 nucleotides: TGTGCCAGCAGCCTGGAGGGCCCCCTTAGGCATTTT. It is translated as CASSLEGPLRHF. The chain combines TRBV28 with TRBJ1-5, with D unclear. The CDR3 runs 12 residues. V lost 6 bases and J lost 15, with 18 bases in between. CDR1 and CDR2 from the germline V gene are MDHEN and SYDVKM.

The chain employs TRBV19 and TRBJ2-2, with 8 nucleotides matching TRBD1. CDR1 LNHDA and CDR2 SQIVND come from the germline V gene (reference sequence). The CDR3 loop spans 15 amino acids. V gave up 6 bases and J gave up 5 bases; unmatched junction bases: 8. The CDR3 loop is CASSQETGETGELFF. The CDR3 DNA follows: TGTGCCAGTAGCCAAGAGACAGGGGAAACCGGGGAGCTGTTTTTT.

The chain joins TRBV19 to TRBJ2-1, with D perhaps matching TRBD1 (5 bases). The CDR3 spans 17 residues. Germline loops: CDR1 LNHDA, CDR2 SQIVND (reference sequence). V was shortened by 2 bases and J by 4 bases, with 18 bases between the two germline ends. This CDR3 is CASSIRGQASSYNEQFF. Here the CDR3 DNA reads TGTGCCAGTAGTATAAGGGGCCAGGCAAGTTCTTACAATGAGCAGTTCTTC.

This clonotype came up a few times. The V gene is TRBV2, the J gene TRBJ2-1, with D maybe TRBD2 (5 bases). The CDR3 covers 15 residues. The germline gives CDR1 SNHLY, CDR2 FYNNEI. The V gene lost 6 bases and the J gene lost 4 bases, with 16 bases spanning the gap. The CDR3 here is CASRAASGYYNEQFF. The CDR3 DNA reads TGTGCCAGCAGGGCCGCAAGCGGCTATTACAATGAGCAGTTCTTC.

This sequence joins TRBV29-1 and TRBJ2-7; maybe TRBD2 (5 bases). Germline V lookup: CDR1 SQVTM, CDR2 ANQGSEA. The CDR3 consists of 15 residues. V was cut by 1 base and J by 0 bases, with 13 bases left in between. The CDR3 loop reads CSVEGGQSSSYEQYF. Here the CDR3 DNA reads TGCAGCGTTGAAGGAGGGCAGAGCAGCTCCTACGAGCAGTACTTC.

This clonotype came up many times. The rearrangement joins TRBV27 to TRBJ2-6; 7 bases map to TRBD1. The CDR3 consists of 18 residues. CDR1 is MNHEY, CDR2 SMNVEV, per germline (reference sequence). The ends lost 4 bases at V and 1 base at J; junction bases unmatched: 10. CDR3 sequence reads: CASSSPLDRTSGANVLTF. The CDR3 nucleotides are TGTGCCAGCAGTTCTCCGTTGGACAGGACTTCTGGGGCCAACGTCCTGACTTTC.

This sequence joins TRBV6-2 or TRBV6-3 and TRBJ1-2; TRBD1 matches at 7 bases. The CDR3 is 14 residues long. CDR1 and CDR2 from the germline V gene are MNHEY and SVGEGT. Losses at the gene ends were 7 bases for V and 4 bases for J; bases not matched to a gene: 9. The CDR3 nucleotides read TGTGCCAGCACCGAAAAAGACAGGGTCTATGGCTACACCTTC. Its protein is CASTEKDRVYGYTF.

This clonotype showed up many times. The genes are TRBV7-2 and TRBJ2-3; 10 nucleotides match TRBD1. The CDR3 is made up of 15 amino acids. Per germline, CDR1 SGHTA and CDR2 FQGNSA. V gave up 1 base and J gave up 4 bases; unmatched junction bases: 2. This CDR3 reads CASSLDGTGADTQYF. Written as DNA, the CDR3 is TGTGCCAGCAGCTTAGATGGGACAGGGGCAGATACGCAGTATTTT.

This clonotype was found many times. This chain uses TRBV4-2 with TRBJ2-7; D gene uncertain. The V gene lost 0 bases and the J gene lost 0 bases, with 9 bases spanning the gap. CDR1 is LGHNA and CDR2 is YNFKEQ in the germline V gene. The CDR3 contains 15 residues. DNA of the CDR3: TGTGCCAGCAGCCAAGATGCGGCCAGCTCCTACGAGCAGTACTTC. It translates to CASSQDAASSYEQYF.

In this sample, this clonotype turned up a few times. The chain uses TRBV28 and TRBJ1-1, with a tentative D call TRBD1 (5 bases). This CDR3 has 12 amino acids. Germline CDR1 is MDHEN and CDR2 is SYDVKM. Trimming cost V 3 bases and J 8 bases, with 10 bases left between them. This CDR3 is CASSFGAAEAFF. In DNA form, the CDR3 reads TGTGCCAGCAGTTTCGGGGCAGCGGAAGCTTTCTTT.

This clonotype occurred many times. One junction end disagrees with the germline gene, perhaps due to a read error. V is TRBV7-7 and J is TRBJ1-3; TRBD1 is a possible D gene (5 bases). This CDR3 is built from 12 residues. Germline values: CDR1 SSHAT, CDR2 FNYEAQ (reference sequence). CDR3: CASSLDGTTLCF. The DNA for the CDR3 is TGTGCTAGCAGCTTGGATGGGACGACTCTCTGTTTT.

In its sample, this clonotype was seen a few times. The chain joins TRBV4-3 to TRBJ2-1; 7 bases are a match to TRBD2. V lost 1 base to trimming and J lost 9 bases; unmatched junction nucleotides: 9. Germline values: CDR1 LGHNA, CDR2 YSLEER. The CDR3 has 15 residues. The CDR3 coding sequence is TGCGCCAGCAGCCAAGGACTAGCTGGCGAGGGTGAGCAGTTCTTC. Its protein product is CASSQGLAGEGEQFF.

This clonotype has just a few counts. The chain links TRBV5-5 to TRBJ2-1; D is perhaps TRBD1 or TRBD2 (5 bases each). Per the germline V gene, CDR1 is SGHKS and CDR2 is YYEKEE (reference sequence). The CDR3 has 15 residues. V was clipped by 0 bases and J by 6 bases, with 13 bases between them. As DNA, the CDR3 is TGTGCCAGCAGCTTGGAAGGGACCAGCCTCAATGAGCAGTTCTTC. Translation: CASSLEGTSLNEQFF. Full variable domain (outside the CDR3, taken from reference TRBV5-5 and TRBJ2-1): DAGVTQSPTHLIKTRGQQVTLRCSPISGHKSVSWYQQVLGQGPQFIFQYYEKEERGRGNFPDRFSARQFPNYSSELNVNALLLGDSALYLCASSLEGTSLNEQFFGPGTRLTVL.

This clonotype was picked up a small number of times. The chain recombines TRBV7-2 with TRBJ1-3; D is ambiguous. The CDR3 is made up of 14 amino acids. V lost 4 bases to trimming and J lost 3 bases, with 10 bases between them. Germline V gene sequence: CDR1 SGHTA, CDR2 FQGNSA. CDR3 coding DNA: TGTGCCAGCAGCTACGCAATGGGTGGAAACACCATATATTTT. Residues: CASSYAMGGNTIYF.

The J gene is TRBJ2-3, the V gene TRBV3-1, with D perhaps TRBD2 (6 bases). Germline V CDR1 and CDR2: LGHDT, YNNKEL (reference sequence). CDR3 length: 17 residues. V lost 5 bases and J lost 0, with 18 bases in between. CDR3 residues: CASSTQERASSTDTQYF. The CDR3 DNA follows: TGTGCCAGCAGCACCCAGGAGCGGGCCTCTAGCACAGATACGCAGTATTTT.

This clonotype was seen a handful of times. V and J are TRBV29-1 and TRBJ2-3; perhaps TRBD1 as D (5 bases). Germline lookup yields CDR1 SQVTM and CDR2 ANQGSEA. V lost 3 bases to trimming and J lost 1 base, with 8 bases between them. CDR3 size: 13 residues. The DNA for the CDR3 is TGCAGCGTTGAGTTCAGGGGCACAGATACGCAGTATTTT. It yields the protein CSVEFRGTDTQYF.

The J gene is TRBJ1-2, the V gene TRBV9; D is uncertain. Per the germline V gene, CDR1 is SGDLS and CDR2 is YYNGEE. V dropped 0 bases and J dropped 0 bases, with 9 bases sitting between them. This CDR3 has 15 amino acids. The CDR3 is CASSVEPTPNYGYTF. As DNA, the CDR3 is TGTGCCAGCAGCGTAGAGCCGACGCCTAACTATGGCTACACCTTC. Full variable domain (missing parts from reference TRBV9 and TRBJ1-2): DSGVTQTPKHLITATGQRVTLRCSPRSGDLSVYWYQQSLDQGLQFLIQYYNGEERAKGNILERFSAQQFPDLHSELNLSSLELGDSALYFCASSVEPTPNYGYTFGSGTRLTVV.

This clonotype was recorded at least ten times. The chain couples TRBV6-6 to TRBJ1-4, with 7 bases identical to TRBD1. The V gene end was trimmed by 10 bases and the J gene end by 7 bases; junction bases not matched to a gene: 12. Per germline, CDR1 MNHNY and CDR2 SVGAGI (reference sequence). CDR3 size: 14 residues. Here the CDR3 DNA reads TGTGCCACCCAGACTCGACAGGGACGTGAAAAACTGTTTTTT. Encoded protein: CATQTRQGREKLFF.

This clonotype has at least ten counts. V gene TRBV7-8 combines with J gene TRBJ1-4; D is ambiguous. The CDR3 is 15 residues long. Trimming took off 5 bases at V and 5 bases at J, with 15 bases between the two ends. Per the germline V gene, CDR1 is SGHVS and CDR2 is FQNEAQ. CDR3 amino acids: CASSLSRIGNEKLFF. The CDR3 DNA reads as TGTGCCAGCAGCCTTAGCAGGATAGGCAATGAAAAACTGTTTTTT.